This T cell receptor (beta chain) was captured in a study of cytomegalovirus exposure and HLA in healthy donors. The study's findings and limits: For presence/absence analyses, sequencing depth was assumed to be roughly uniform across donors. Diagnosis of cytomegalovirus status made by the classifier reportedly showed high specificity and sensitivity. Overall, about 160 TCR beta chains were annotated as cytomegalovirus-associated.

While unrecorded immune exposures were likely, the donors were nominally healthy when sampled. PCR primers comprised 60 Vbeta and 13 Jbeta primers. TCRdb's copy holds only in-frame clones and misses some; the assay was immunoSEQ multiplex PCR. The table has around 130,000 clones, roughly 79% seen once. Trimming took 6 bases from V and 1 from J, leaving 12 bases between them. CDR1 and CDR2 from the germline V gene are PRHDT and FYEKMQ (reference sequence). The CDR3 is made up of 14 amino acids. In its sample, this clone was seen once. Antigen specificity is unknown. The chain combines TRBV13 with TRBJ1-1, with TRBD1 as a possible D gene (6 bases). The material sequenced was PBMCs. This TCR came from a man aged 18 to 29 in good health and CMV-seronegative. The CDR3 DNA follows: TGTGCCAGCAGGACACAGGGAAAGAACACTGAAGCTTTCTTT. Its translation: CASRTQGKNTEAFF.